This T cell receptor (beta chain) emerged from a study of blood T cell repertoires in COVID-19. In the study overall: Samples representing acute and convalescent COVID-19 were sourced from the United States, Italy and Spain. The analysed material was cDNA or gDNA that came from T cells, B-cell-depleted T cells, or PBMCs.

The CDR3 runs to 12 residues. Trimming took 4 bases from V and 7 from J, leaving 10 bases between them. Seattle cases were enrolled at active infection and followed longitudinally. Per the original methods: Amplifying reference gene primers gave estimates of nucleated cell counts. TCRdb keeps only in-frame clones here, not all; method: immunoSEQ multiplex PCR. V, J and clone size derive from that table, while D and trimming were established from the DNA sequence. This table has approximately 240,000 clones, about nine tenths appearing once. The genes are TRBV12-3 or TRBV12-4 and TRBJ1-2; D gene ambiguous. The sequence derives from a man aged 25 to 45 with COVID-19, enrolled during active disease. Specimen: peripheral blood. The CDR3, as DNA: TGTGCCAGCAGTTCAAGCACGGGTGGCTACACCTTC. This translates into CASSSSTGGYTF.